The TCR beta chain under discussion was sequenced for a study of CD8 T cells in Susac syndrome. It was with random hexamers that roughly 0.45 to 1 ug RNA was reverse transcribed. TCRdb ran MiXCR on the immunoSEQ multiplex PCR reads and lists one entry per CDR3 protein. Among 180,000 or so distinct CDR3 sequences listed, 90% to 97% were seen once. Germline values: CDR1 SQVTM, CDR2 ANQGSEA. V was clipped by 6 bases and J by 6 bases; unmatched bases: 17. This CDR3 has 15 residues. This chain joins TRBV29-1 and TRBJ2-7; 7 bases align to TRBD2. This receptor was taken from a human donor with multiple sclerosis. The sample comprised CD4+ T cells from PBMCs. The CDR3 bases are TGCAGCGTATCGGAACGGGGGGAGTACCTTAGCGAGCAGTACTTC. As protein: CSVSERGEYLSEQYF.